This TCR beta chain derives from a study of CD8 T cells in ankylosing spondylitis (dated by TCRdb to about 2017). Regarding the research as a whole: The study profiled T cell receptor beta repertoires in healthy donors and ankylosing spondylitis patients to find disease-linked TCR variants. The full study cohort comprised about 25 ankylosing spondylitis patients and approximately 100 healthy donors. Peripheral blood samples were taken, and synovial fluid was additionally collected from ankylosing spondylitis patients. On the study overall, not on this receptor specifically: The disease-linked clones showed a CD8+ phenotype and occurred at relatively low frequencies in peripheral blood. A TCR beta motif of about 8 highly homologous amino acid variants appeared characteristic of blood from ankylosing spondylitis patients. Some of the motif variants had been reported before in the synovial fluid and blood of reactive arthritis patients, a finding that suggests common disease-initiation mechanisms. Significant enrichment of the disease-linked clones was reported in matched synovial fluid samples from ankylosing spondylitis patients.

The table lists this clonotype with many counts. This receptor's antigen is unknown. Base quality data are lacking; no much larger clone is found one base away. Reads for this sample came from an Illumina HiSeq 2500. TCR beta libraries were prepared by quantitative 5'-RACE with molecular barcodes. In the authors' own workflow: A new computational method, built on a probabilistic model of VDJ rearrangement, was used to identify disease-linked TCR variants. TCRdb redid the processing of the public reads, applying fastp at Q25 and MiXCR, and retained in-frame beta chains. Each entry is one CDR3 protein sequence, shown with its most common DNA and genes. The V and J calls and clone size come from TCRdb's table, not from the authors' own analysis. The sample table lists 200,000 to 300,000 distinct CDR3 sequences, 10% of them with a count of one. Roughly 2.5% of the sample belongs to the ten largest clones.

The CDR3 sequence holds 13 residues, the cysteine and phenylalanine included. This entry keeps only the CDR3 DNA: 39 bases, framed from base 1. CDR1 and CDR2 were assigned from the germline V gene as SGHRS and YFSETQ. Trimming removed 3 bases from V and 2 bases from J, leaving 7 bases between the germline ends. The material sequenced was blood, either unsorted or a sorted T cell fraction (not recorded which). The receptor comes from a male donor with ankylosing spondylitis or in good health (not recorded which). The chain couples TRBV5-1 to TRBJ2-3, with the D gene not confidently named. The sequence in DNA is TGCGCCAGCAGCTCAGGAGTCACAGATACGCAGTATTTT. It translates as CASSSGVTDTQYF.